One TCR beta chain is described in this entry. Its antigen remains unidentified. The sample holds other DNA sequences that translate to the same CDR3. The source of the sample is a study of STAT5B mutations in CD4+ large granular lymphocyte leukemia. General study results and limits: Higher CD4+ than CD8+ T-LGLL clonality might reflect small sample size. Compared with healthy controls (2/35), patient top clones favored TRBV06 (8/27).

The survey-level immunoSEQ assay was used. Data came from immunoSEQ multiplex PCR; TCRdb stores just in-frame clones and leaves some out. This sample carries about 30,000 clones, around 84% of them seen once, and the ten largest clones take approximately 2.5%. Per the germline V gene, CDR1 is MDHEN and CDR2 is SYDVKM. This CDR3 contains 14 residues. V shed 6 bases, J shed 4 bases, and the junction held 6 bases outside the gene matches. The source material was CD4+ T cells from blood buffy coats. The receptor was derived from a human donor in good health. The rearrangement joins TRBV28 to TRBJ2-7; 10 bases are a match to TRBD2. The CDR3 nucleotides read TGTGCCAGCAGCTTAAGCGGGGGGGCTTACGAGCAGTACTTC. Protein product: CASSLSGGAYEQYF.